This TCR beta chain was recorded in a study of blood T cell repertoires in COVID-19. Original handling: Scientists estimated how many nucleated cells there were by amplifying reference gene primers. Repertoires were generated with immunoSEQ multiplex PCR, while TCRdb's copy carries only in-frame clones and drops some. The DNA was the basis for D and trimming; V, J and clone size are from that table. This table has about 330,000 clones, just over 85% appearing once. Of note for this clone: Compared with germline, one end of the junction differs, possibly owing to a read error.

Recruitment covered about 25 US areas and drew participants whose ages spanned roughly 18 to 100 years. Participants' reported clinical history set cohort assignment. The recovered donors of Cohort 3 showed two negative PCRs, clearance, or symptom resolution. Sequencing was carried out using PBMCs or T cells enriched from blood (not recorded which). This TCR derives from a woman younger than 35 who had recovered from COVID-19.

The CDR3 region is CASSLGANAEAFF. CDR3 bases: TGTGCCAGCAGCTTAGGGGCGAACGCTGAAGCTTTCTTT. This sequence joins TRBV7-3 and TRBJ1-1, with D perhaps matching TRBD1 (5 bases). Germline CDR1 SGHTA, CDR2 FQGTGA. The CDR3 is 13 residues long. Variable domain in full (rest from reference TRBV7-3 and TRBJ1-1): GAGVSQTPSNKVTEKGKYVELRCDPISGHTALYWYRQSLGQGPEFLIYFQGTGAADDSGLPNDRFFAVRPEGSVSTLKIQRTERGDSAVYLCASSLGANAEAFFGQGTRLTVV.